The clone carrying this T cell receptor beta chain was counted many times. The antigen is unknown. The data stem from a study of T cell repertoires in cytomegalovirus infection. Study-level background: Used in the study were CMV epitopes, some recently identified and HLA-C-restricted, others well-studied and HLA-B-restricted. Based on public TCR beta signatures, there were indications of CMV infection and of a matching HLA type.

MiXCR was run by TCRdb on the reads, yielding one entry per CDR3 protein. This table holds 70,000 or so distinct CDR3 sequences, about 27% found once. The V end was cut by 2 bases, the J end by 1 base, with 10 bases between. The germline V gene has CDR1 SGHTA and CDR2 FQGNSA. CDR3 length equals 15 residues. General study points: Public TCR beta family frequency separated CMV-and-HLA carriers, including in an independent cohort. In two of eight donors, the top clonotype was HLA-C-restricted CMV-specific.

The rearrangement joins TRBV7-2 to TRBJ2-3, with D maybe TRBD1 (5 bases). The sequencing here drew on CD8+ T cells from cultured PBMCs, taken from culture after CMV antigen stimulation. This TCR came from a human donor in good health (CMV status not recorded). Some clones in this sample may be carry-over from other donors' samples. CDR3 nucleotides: TGTGCCAGCAGCTTATGGGGCAGAGGCACAGATACGCAGTATTTT. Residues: CASSLWGRGTDTQYF.